This T cell receptor beta chain was sequenced in a study of Ad26.COV2.S vaccination and SARS-CoV-2 variants. Study outcomes and limitations: Comparability of non-spike TCR breadth was observed across vaccine and placebo recipients. Reportedly, spike-specific CD8+ and CD4+ T cell responses achieved substantial breadth once vaccination had taken place. TCR breadth and depth analyses may have underestimated total T cell responses. Vaccine recipients posted higher spike-specific TCR breadth than their placebo counterparts.

This table comes from immunoSEQ multiplex PCR, and its TCRdb copy is limited to in-frame clones, with some not included. The sample has more than 150,000 clones, approximately 88% seen once. The CDR3 is 14 residues long. Germline V gives CDR1 SGHTS, CDR2 YDEGEE. V shed 10 bases, J shed 3 bases, and the junction held 6 bases outside the gene matches. As regards this clone: Its antigen is currently unknown.

This TCR was recovered from a human donor who had recovered from COVID-19. The chain links TRBV5-8 to TRBJ2-2; TRBD1 matches at 10 bases. Sequencing was performed on peripheral blood, taken after recovery from COVID-19. In DNA form, the CDR3 reads TGTGCCCTCGACAGGGGGCGCGACACCGGGGAGCTGTTTTTT. Protein sequence: CALDRGRDTGELFF.